These 26 T cell receptor beta chains were sequenced from one sample in a study of OX40 agonist ivuxolimab in advanced cancers. Libraries were prepared by immunoSEQ multiplex PCR; TCRdb keeps only in-frame clonotypes and omits some of them. The sample has approximately 100,000 clones; around nine tenths are singletons. The source was CD4+ or CD8+ T cells sorted from blood, collected in a trial of the OX40 agonist ivuxolimab. The receptors shown here come from an adult with an advanced solid tumor such as melanoma, head and neck, liver or kidney cancer.

J is TRBJ1-2 and V is TRBV15; TRBD1 aligns across 9 bases. This CDR3 is 14 amino acids long. V was pared by 2 bases and J by 8 bases, with 6 bases of the junction left unmatched. Germline-derived CDR1 and CDR2 are LNHNV and YYDKDF (reference sequence). The CDR3 sequence: CATSRPGQGRGYTF. For the CDR3, the DNA is TGTGCCACCAGCAGACCGGGACAGGGCAGAGGCTACACCTTC. The full variable domain, with the rest looked up from reference TRBV15 and TRBJ1-2, is DAMVIQNPRYQVTQFGKPVTLSCSQTLNHNVMYWYQQKSSQAPKLLFHYYDKDFNNEADTPDNFQSRRPNTSFCFLDIRSPGLGDTAMYLCATSRPGQGRGYTFGSGTRLTVV.

This chain links TRBV28 with TRBJ2-7; 8 bases map to TRBD1. Trimming took 2 bases from V and 4 from J; bases not matched to a gene: 4. The CDR3 extends over 14 amino acids. Looked up from germline, CDR1 is MDHEN and CDR2 is SYDVKM. In DNA form, the CDR3 reads TGTGCCAGCAGTTTAATAGGACAGGGTTACGAGCAGTACTTC. Amino acids: CASSLIGQGYEQYF. Variable domain in full (rest from reference TRBV28 and TRBJ2-7): DVKVTQSSRYLVKRTGEKVFLECVQDMDHENMFWYRQDPGLGLRLIYFSYDVKMKEKGDIPEGYSVSREKKERFSLILESASTNQTSMYLCASSLIGQGYEQYFGPGTRLTVT.

This clone has just one count. V is TRBV29-1 and J is TRBJ1-3; D unresolved. Germline V gene data show CDR1 as SQVTM and CDR2 as ANQGSEA. The length of the CDR3 is 12 residues. CDR3 bases: TGCAGTGTAAGAGGAGCTGGAAACACCATATATTTT. Its protein is CSVRGAGNTIYF.

A single count supports this clone. The rearrangement uses TRBV19 and TRBJ2-3; D unclear. V was pared by 5 bases and J by 0 bases, with 12 bases between. In germline, CDR1 is LNHDA, CDR2 SQIVND (reference sequence). The CDR3 runs 15 residues. The CDR3 sequence: CASSSGETSTDTQYF. For the CDR3, the DNA is TGTGCCAGTAGTTCTGGCGAAACTAGCACAGATACGCAGTATTTT.

The chain combines TRBV9 with TRBJ2-7; possibly TRBD1 or TRBD2 for D (8 bases each). The V and J ends lost 3 bases and 7 bases respectively, with 26 bases between them. From germline, CDR1 is SGDLS and CDR2 YYNGEE. The CDR3 is made up of 17 amino acids. This chain's CDR3 is CASSASGGDQGAEEQYF. The CDR3 coding sequence is TGTGCCAGCAGCGCCAGCGGGGGTGACCAGGGGGCTGAAGAGCAGTACTTC. The variable domain in full, completed from reference TRBV9 and TRBJ2-7, reads DSGVTQTPKHLITATGQRVTLRCSPRSGDLSVYWYQQSLDQGLQFLIQYYNGEERAKGNILERFSAQQFPDLHSELNLSSLELGDSALYFCASSASGGDQGAEEQYFGPGTRLTVT.

The chain links TRBV6-5 to TRBJ1-6; TRBD1 is a possible D gene (5 bases). This CDR3 contains 14 residues. Germline V gene data show CDR1 as MNHEY and CDR2 as SVGAGI. The V gene lost 2 bases and the J gene lost 10 bases, with 12 bases spanning the gap. The DNA for the CDR3 is TGTGCCAGCAGTTACCGTGAAAGGGACTCACCCCTCCACTTT. This encodes CASSYRERDSPLHF.

This clone was found once. The V and J genes are TRBV11-2 and TRBJ1-3; D is ambiguous. V was shortened by 5 bases and J by 0 bases, with 8 bases between the two germline ends. This CDR3 region has 14 residues. The germline V gene encodes CDR1 SGHAT and CDR2 FQNNGV. Here the CDR3 reads CASSERASGNTIYF. The CDR3 coding sequence is TGTGCCAGCAGCGAAAGGGCCTCTGGAAACACCATATATTTT.

V usage is TRBV25-1 and J usage is TRBJ2-3; D uncertain. CDR1 is MGHDK and CDR2 is SYGVNS in the germline V gene. V shed 2 bases and J shed 8 bases, with 11 bases lying between them. This CDR3 has 13 amino acids. The chain's CDR3 is CASSEKLVGTQYF. As DNA, the CDR3 is TGTGCCAGCAGTGAAAAACTCGTGGGTACGCAGTATTTT.

The rearrangement links TRBV18 to TRBJ1-6; perhaps TRBD1 as D (5 bases). Per germline, CDR1 KGHSH and CDR2 LQKENI. V gave up 6 bases and J gave up 6 bases, with 15 bases separating them. This CDR3 spans 15 amino acids. The DNA for the CDR3 is TGTGCCAGCTCTTCCGGGGCAATGAGTAATTCACCCCTCCACTTT. The encoded protein is CASSSGAMSNSPLHF.

The genes are TRBV7-8 and TRBJ2-7, with 8 bases that match TRBD1. This CDR3 spans 18 amino acids. J gave up 3 bases and V 0 bases, and 13 bases lay outside the gene matches. The germline V gene has CDR1 SGHVS and CDR2 FQNEAQ. The CDR3 is CASSLAEAGDRSNYEQYF. The CDR3 bases are TGTGCCAGCAGCTTAGCTGAAGCCGGGGACAGGTCAAACTACGAGCAGTACTTC.

The chain is built from TRBV7-9 and TRBJ1-1, with a weak D call TRBD1 (5 bases). This CDR3 region has 13 residues. Germline lookup yields CDR1 SEHNR and CDR2 FQNEAQ (reference sequence). V was clipped by 4 bases and J by 2 bases, with 8 bases between them. The CDR3 spells CASSSTVNTEAFF. The CDR3, as DNA: TGTGCCAGCAGCTCGACAGTTAACACTGAAGCTTTCTTT.

This chain uses TRBV27 with TRBJ2-1, with TRBD1 matching 12 bases. CDR1 is MNHEY and CDR2 is SMNVEV in the germline V gene (reference sequence). The trim removed 6 bases at V and 8 bases at J, leaving 11 bases unmatched. The CDR3 totals 16 residues. The CDR3 nucleotides read TGTGCCAGCAGCGCTCCGGGACAGGGGGCGAGCTATGAGCAGTTCTTC. It specifies CASSAPGQGASYEQFF.

The rearrangement joins TRBV11-1 to TRBJ2-3; 9 bases are a match to TRBD2. This CDR3 spans 16 amino acids. The junction had 5 bases not matched to a gene; V was cut back by 0 bases and J by 4 bases. CDR1 is SGHAT and CDR2 is FQDESV in the germline V gene (reference sequence). As DNA, the CDR3 is TGTGCCAGCAGCTTAGCTGTACTAGCGGGTGCAGATACGCAGTATTTT. Encoded protein: CASSLAVLAGADTQYF.

In this sample, this clone turned up once. The CDR3 reads CASSSRGTGENYGYTF. In DNA, the CDR3 is TGTGCCAGCAGCTCCCGGGGGACAGGTGAAAACTATGGCTACACCTTC. The chain has TRBV9 and TRBJ1-2; TRBD1 matches 8 bases. V shed 4 bases, J shed 2 bases, and the junction held 10 bases outside the gene matches. Germline loops: CDR1 SGDLS, CDR2 YYNGEE. This CDR3 is built from 16 residues.

DNA for the CDR3: TGTGCCACCAGCAGTGGGACAGTTTATGGCTACACCTTC. Amino acids: CATSSGTVYGYTF. The V gene is TRBV15, the J gene TRBJ1-2; 7 bases line up with TRBD1. Germline V gives CDR1 LNHNV, CDR2 YYDKDF (reference sequence). J gave up 5 bases and V 3 bases, and 3 bases lay outside the gene matches. There are 13 residues in the CDR3. Variable domain in full (rest from reference TRBV15 and TRBJ1-2): DAMVIQNPRYQVTQFGKPVTLSCSQTLNHNVMYWYQQKSSQAPKLLFHYYDKDFNNEADTPDNFQSRRPNTSFCFLDIRSPGLGDTAMYLCATSSGTVYGYTFGSGTRLTVV.

This clone was counted a single time. The J gene is TRBJ2-1, the V gene TRBV7-2; 8 nucleotides agree with TRBD1. Germline V gives CDR1 SGHTA, CDR2 FQGNSA. The CDR3 covers 15 residues. The V and J ends lost 7 bases and 2 bases, in that order; junction bases with no gene match: 7. The CDR3 spells CASNKGQDPYNEQFF. DNA of the CDR3: TGTGCCAGCAATAAGGGACAGGACCCCTACAATGAGCAGTTCTTC.

The chain employs TRBV7-2 and TRBJ2-3; D is unclear. This CDR3 region has 14 residues. V was cut by 2 bases and J by 4 bases, with 10 bases left in between. From germline, CDR1 is SGHTA and CDR2 FQGNSA. The CDR3, as DNA: TGTGCCAGCAGCTTAATGATGGCGCCAGATACGCAGTATTTT. Translating it yields CASSLMMAPDTQYF.

As regards this clone: This CDR3 is also generated by other DNA sequences in the sample. The genes are TRBV18 and TRBJ2-1; no reliable D call. V lost 4 bases, J lost 5 bases, and 6 bases lay in between. Per germline, CDR1 KGHSH and CDR2 LQKENI. The CDR3 loop spans 12 amino acids. The CDR3 here is CASSLGDNEQFF. Here the CDR3 DNA reads TGTGCCAGCTCACTAGGAGACAATGAGCAGTTCTTC.

The chain is built from TRBV7-2 and TRBJ2-3, with D perhaps given as TRBD1 or TRBD2 (5 bases each). Per germline, CDR1 SGHTA and CDR2 FQGNSA. The CDR3 covers 15 residues. V gave up 5 bases and J gave up 6 bases, with 18 bases separating them. The CDR3 loop reads CASSPPGREGDTQYF. Here the CDR3 DNA reads TGTGCCAGCAGCCCCCCAGGACGAGAGGGGGATACGCAGTATTTT.

This clone appeared once. The chain has TRBV5-4 and TRBJ2-7; D gene uncertain. CDR3 length equals 12 residues. Trimming removed 5 bases from V and 6 bases from J, with 12 bases in between. Germline assignment: CDR1 SGHNT and CDR2 YYREEE (reference sequence). The DNA of the CDR3 is TGTGCCAGCAGTTCACGGGTGAGCGAGCAGTACTTC. Translating it yields CASSSRVSEQYF.

The chain is built from TRBV5-6 and TRBJ2-3; 9 bases match TRBD2. With V trimmed by 3 bases and J by 4 bases, 3 bases remained unmatched. Germline CDR1 is SGHDT and CDR2 is YYEEEE. The length of the CDR3 is 14 residues. The CDR3 coding sequence is TGTGCCAGCAGCTGGACTAGCGACCCAGATACGCAGTATTTT. Protein: CASSWTSDPDTQYF.

The V call is TRBV7-7, the J call TRBJ2-1, with TRBD2 identical over 12 bases. V shed 3 bases and J 6 bases; nucleotides not matched to a gene: 6. Germline CDR1 is SSHAT and CDR2 is FNYEAQ (reference sequence). The CDR3 length is 16 residues. The CDR3 region has the DNA TGTGCCAGCAGCTTCTCACTAGCGGGGGGACCCAATGAGCAGTTCTTC. Translating gives CASSFSLAGGPNEQFF.

The chain joins TRBV7-9 to TRBJ2-3; D is unclear. In germline, CDR1 is SEHNR, CDR2 FQNEAQ (reference sequence). The CDR3 totals 15 residues. Trimming stripped 2 bases from V and 0 bases from J, with 9 bases between. Here the CDR3 reads CASSLFGPSTDTQYF. The CDR3 DNA sequence: TGTGCCAGCAGCTTATTCGGACCGAGCACAGATACGCAGTATTTT.

This rearrangement joins TRBV11-2 to TRBJ1-5; D is unresolved. The ends were cut back, 0 bases at V and 6 bases at J, with 9 bases in the middle. This CDR3 is 14 amino acids long. Germline lookup yields CDR1 SGHAT and CDR2 FQNNGV. CDR3 nucleotides: TGTGCCAGCAGCTTAGACCAGACTAGTCAGCCCCAGCATTTT. Protein sequence: CASSLDQTSQPQHF. Complete variable domain (other parts from reference TRBV11-2 and TRBJ1-5): EAGVAQSPRYKIIEKRQSVAFWCNPISGHATLYWYQQILGQGPKLLIQFQNNGVVDDSQLPKDRFSAERLKGVDSTLKIQPAKLEDSAVYLCASSLDQTSQPQHFGDGTRLSIL.

CDR3 in amino acids: CASRPRLADREQYF. In DNA, the CDR3 is TGTGCCAGCCGTCCTCGACTAGCGGATAGGGAACAGTACTTC. This chain uses TRBV6-6 with TRBJ2-5, with 9 bases aligning to TRBD2. In germline, CDR1 is MNHNY, CDR2 SVGAGI (reference sequence). This CDR3 is built from 14 residues. The V segment lost 8 bases and the J segment 11 bases; nucleotides outside the gene matches: 15.

This clone showed up just once. CDR3 protein: CASSPVWLPPIQYF. The DNA of the CDR3 is TGTGCCAGCAGCCCTGTCTGGCTCCCACCTATCCAGTACTTC. This rearrangement joins TRBV5-6 to TRBJ2-5, with no clear D. CDR1 and CDR2 (germline): SGHDT, YYEEEE. V lost 4 bases and J 10 bases, leaving 20 bases between the germline ends. This CDR3 contains 14 residues. Supplemented by reference TRBV5-6 and TRBJ2-5, the full variable domain reads DAGVTQSPTHLIKTRGQQVTLRCSPKSGHDTVSWYQQALGQGPQFIFQYYEEEERQRGNFPDRFSGHQFPNYSSELNVNALLLGDSALYLCASSPVWLPPIQYFGPGTRLLVL.